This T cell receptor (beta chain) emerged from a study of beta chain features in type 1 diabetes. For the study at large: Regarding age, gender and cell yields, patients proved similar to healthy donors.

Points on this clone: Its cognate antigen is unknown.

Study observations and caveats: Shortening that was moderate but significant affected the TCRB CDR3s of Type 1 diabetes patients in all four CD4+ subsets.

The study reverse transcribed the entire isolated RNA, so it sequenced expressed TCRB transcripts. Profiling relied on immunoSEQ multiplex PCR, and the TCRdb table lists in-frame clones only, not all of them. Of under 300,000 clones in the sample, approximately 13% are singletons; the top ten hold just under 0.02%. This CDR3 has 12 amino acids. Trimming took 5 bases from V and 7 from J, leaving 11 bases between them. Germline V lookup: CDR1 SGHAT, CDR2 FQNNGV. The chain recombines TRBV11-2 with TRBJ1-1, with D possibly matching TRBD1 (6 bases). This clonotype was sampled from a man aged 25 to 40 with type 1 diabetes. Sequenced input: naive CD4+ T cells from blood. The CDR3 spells CASSLQGHEAFF. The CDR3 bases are TGTGCCAGCAGCCTTCAGGGACATGAAGCTTTCTTT.